Presented here are 2 T cell receptor beta chains from one specimen sequenced in a study of PD-L1 blockade in urothelial cancer. Specified time point: pretreatment peripheral blood. Sequencing used immunoSEQ multiplex PCR; TCRdb keeps in-frame clones, though not all of them. Of about 87,000 clones listed, roughly 84% are singletons. The sequences come from PBMCs, collected around atezolizumab (anti-PD-L1) treatment. Receptor source: a man aged 55 to 70 with urothelial cancer.

V gene TRBV4-1 combines with J gene TRBJ2-1, with 9 bases aligning to TRBD1. The CDR3 loop spans 14 amino acids. The germline gives CDR1 MGHRA, CDR2 YSYEKL. Unmatched junction bases numbered 7, after V lost 7 bases and J lost 6 bases. The CDR3 loop reads CASTGDRALNEQFF. The CDR3 DNA reads as TGCGCCAGCACCGGGGACAGGGCCCTCAATGAGCAGTTCTTC.

The chain is built from TRBV6-1 and TRBJ2-7; 11 nucleotides agree with TRBD2. V dropped 6 bases and J dropped 4; count of bases not matched to a gene: 8. CDR1 and CDR2 (germline): MNHNS, SASEGT. The CDR3 has 15 amino acids. CDR3 coding DNA: TGTGCCAGCAGGTGGACTAGCGGGCAATTATACGAGCAGTACTTC. Amino acid sequence: CASRWTSGQLYEQYF.